This T cell receptor beta chain was observed in a study of technical replicates of blood from a handful of donors. Here immunoSEQ multiplex PCR was the method, and the copy in TCRdb shows in-frame clones only, minus some. The sample comprises roughly 69,000 clones, around 97% of which are singletons, and 0.25% to 0.3% rests with the top ten. Germline V lookup: CDR1 SEHNR, CDR2 FQNEAQ (reference sequence). With V trimmed by 1 base and J by 1 base, 0 bases remained unmatched. The CDR3 is 14 residues long. This sequence originates from a human donor in good health. The sample consisted of T cells isolated from PBMCs. The chain is built from TRBV7-9 and TRBJ1-1; 7 bases are a match to TRBD1. CDR3 in DNA: TGTGCCAGCAGCTTAGGACAGGGGAACACTGAAGCTTTCTTT. It is translated as CASSLGQGNTEAFF.